These T cell receptor beta chains were read from a single sample in a study of cytomegalovirus exposure and HLA in healthy donors. Profiling relied on immunoSEQ multiplex PCR, and the TCRdb table lists in-frame clones only, not all of them. The sample's table shows fewer than 95,000 clones. Specimen: PBMCs. Receptor source: a woman in her 40s in good health and CMV-seropositive. CDR3s include the opening cysteine and the closing phenylalanine or tryptophan. The D gene is left open where the match is weak.

j_call d_call v_call cdr3_length cdr3_aa cdr3_nt
TRBJ2-1 TRBD2 TRBV29-1 15 CSVSGLARSYNEQFF TGCAGCGTGAGTGGACTAGCGCGTTCCTACAATGAGCAGTTCTTC
TRBJ1-3 NA TRBV6-1 17 CASSASTAVGDGNTIYF TGTGCCAGCAGTGCCTCAACCGCGGTTGGAGACGGAAACACCATATATTTT
TRBJ1-2 TRBD1 TRBV10-3 14 CAISRTGANYGYTF TGTGCCATCAGTAGAACAGGGGCTAACTATGGCTACACCTTC
TRBJ2-7 TRBD2 TRBV7-2 14 CASSSPGLRYEQYF TGTGCCAGCAGCTCCCCGGGACTACGATACGAGCAGTACTTC
TRBJ1-6 TRBD1 TRBV19 16 CASSRGQRSLNSPLHF TGTGCCAGTAGTCGGGGACAGAGATCACTTAATTCACCCCTCCACTTT
TRBJ2-3 TRBD1 TRBV5-4 17 CASSLVPGGILADTQYF TGTGCCAGCAGCTTGGTCCCAGGGGGCATCTTGGCAGATACGCAGTATTTT
TRBJ1-2 NA TRBV19 13 CASSIQGTYGYTF TGTGCCAGTAGTATTCAGGGAACCTATGGCTACACCTTC
TRBJ1-5 TRBD1 TRBV6-5 15 CASRGQALSNQPQHF TGTGCCAGCAGAGGACAGGCCTTAAGCAATCAGCCCCAGCATTTT
TRBJ2-4 NA TRBV6-1 13 CASISVAKNIQYF TGTGCCAGCATTAGTGTAGCCAAAAACATTCAGTACTTC
TRBJ2-7 TRBD1 TRBV9 15 CASSRGQGTTYEQYF TGTGCCAGCAGCCGTGGACAGGGCACAACCTACGAGCAGTACTTC
TRBJ2-7 NA TRBV28 13 CASILSGKYEQYF TGTGCCAGCATTCTATCCGGGAAATACGAGCAGTACTTC
TRBJ2-1 TRBD2 TRBV11-3 15 CASSLGGSLYNEQFF TGTGCCAGCAGCTTAGGCGGGAGTCTCTACAATGAGCAGTTCTTC
TRBJ1-5 TRBD1 TRBV19 16 CASRGPGQGSNQPQHF TGTGCCAGTAGGGGTCCGGGACAGGGATCCAATCAGCCCCAGCATTTT
TRBJ1-1 NA TRBV9 14 CASSPRSLNTEAFF TGTGCCAGCAGCCCCCGGAGTCTGAACACTGAAGCTTTCTTT
TRBJ2-1 NA TRBV25-1 14 CASSEEVSYNEQFF TGTGCCAGCAGTGAGGAGGTCTCATACAATGAGCAGTTCTTC
TRBJ2-7 NA TRBV7-3 12 CASREDSYEQYF TGTGCCAGCAGGGAGGACAGCTACGAGCAGTACTTC
TRBJ2-3 NA TRBV19 15 CASSDLGGRVDTQYF TGTGCCAGTAGCGACCTCGGGGGGCGGGTAGATACGCAGTATTTT
TRBJ1-3 NA TRBV4-3 14 CASSQDHRGNTTYF TGCGCCAGCAGCCAAGATCATCGGGGAAACACCACATATTTT
TRBJ2-2 NA TRBV7-2 15 CASSLGAGNTGELFF TGTGCCAGCAGCTTAGGGGCAGGGAACACCGGGGAGCTGTTTTTT
TRBJ1-1 NA TRBV6-6 14 CASSSSTYPREAFF NA
TRBJ1-5 NA TRBV6-5 15 CASSSGLEGNQPQHF TGTGCCAGCAGTTCGGGTTTAGAGGGCAATCAGCCCCAGCATTTT
TRBJ2-7 TRBD2 TRBV28 16 CASTLTGTSGRNEQYF TGTGCCAGCACTCTGACCGGGACTAGCGGGAGAAACGAGCAGTACTTC
TRBJ1-3 TRBD1 TRBV18 17 CASSLGTGKLSGNTIYF TGTGCCAGCTCTCTTGGGACAGGGAAGCTTTCTGGAAACACCATATATTTT